The TCR beta chain described here comes from a study of T-cell reconstitution after alpha-beta-depleted transplantation in children. Unique molecular identifiers were used to barcode this TCRbeta library. Each CDR3 protein gets one entry after TCRdb re-called the PCR reads with MiXCR. Of 490,000 or so distinct CDR3 sequences in the sample, around 12% were seen once. This clonotype was obtained from a human donor who donated a stem cell graft to a child with combined immunodeficiency. This specimen was PBMCs from the stem cell graft donor, taken from the stem cell graft.

CDR3 in DNA: TGTGCCAGCAGCTTAGAGGCCAGGCGGTCGGATACGCAGTATTTT. This translates into CASSLEARRSDTQYF. The V gene is TRBV11-2, the J gene TRBJ2-3; no firm D call. The CDR3 runs to 15 residues. Germline V gene lookup returns CDR1 SGHAT and CDR2 FQNNGV. V lost 0 bases and J lost 6, with 13 bases in between.